A selection of T cell receptor beta chains follows, all from one sample in a study of shared clonotypes between healthy human individuals. Repertoires were generated with immunoSEQ multiplex PCR, while TCRdb's copy carries only in-frame clones and drops some. The repertoire holds approximately 1,500,000 clones, with 98% as singletons. Source material: naive CD4+ T cells sorted from blood. These receptors all stem from a man younger than 45 in good health. The CDR3 runs from the conserved cysteine through the conserved F or W. The order of the fields is clone size, V gene, D gene, J gene, CDR3 DNA, CDR3 protein. The D gene is left open where the match is weak. The size field is filled for only some rows; it gives once, few, many or a size class.

>.|TRBV5-1|TRBD2|TRBJ2-1
TGCGCCAGCAGCTTGGCCGCGACTAGCTTCAATGAGCAGTTCTTC
CASSLAATSFNEQFF
>.|TRBV28|TRBD2|TRBJ2-7
TGTGCCAGCAGACCTCTCGGGAGGGGTAGTGAGCAGTACTTC
CASRPLGRGSEQYF
>.|TRBV5-5|.|TRBJ2-5
TGTGCCAGCAGCTTCTGGGATGGAGAGACCCAGTACTTC
CASSFWDGETQYF
>.|TRBV6-5|TRBD2|TRBJ2-7
TGTGCCAGCAGTTCCACGGGGGGCTACGAGCAGTACTTC
CASSSTGGYEQYF
>once|TRBV4-3|.|TRBJ2-3
TGCGCCAGCAGCCAAGATCATCTGACTAGTATCGGTATTCCAGATACGCAGTATTTT
CASSQDHLTSIGIPDTQYF
>.|TRBV18|.|TRBJ1-1
TGTGCCAGCTCACCACAAAGACAGGTGGGAGAAGCTTTCTTT
CASSPQRQVGEAFF
>.|TRBV29-1|TRBD1|TRBJ2-7
TGCAGCGCCACAGGACAGGGCTACGAGCAGTACTTC
CSATGQGYEQYF
>.|TRBV21-1|.|TRBJ1-1
TGTGCCAGCAGCAAGGTCGGCAAGATGGGGGGACGGCTTTTCTTT
CASSKVGKMGGRLFF
>.|TRBV4-2|TRBD2|TRBJ2-5
TGTGCCAGCAGCCCGGGACTAGTACAAGAGACCCAGTACTTC
CASSPGLVQETQYF
>.|TRBV29-1|.|TRBJ2-7
TGCAGCGTTGCCGTTGAGTACGGTGACTACGAGCAGTACTTC
CSVAVEYGDYEQYF
>.|TRBV27|.|TRBJ1-3
TGTGCCAGCAGTGGTGACAACTCTGGAAACACCATATATTTT
CASSGDNSGNTIYF
>.|TRBV7-9|.|TRBJ1-3
TGTGCCAGCAGCCCCAAGGGCGGTAGCTCTGGAAACACCATATATTTT
CASSPKGGSSGNTIYF
>.|TRBV27|.|TRBJ1-1
TGTGCCAGCAGTTTTCGGGAAGGGCGGATAGCTTTCTTT
CASSFREGRIAFF
>.|TRBV15|.|TRBJ1-4
TGTGCCACCAGCAGACAAAAACGGTCTGAAAAACTGTTTTTT
CATSRQKRSEKLFF
>.|TRBV2|.|TRBJ2-3
TGTGCCAGCAGAGGACCCACCGGGGCTGGTACGCAGTATTTT
CASRGPTGAGTQYF
>.|TRBV25-1|.|TRBJ2-7
TGTGCCAGCCCCCGTGGAAGGGATTCTTACGACGAGCAGTACTTC
CASPRGRDSYDEQYF
>.|TRBV5-4|.|TRBJ1-1
TGTGCCAGCAGCTTTACAGGGAGACCCACTGAAGCTTTCTTT
CASSFTGRPTEAFF
>.|TRBV27|.|TRBJ2-7
TGTGCCAGCAGTTATGTGGGATCGGGCGCGGAGCAGTACTTC
CASSYVGSGAEQYF